This is a list of T cell receptor beta chains from one sample in a study of CD8 T cells in Susac syndrome. TCRdb re-analysed the immunoSEQ multiplex PCR reads in MiXCR, keeping a single row per CDR3 protein. The sample includes about 150,000 distinct CDR3 sequences, approximately 96% of them seen just once. The sample consisted of CD4+ T cells from PBMCs. All receptors derive from a human donor with Susac syndrome. Each CDR3 is given with its conserved first and last residue. A D gene is named only where the DNA matches it firmly. Some rows have no size entry. The others give once, few or many, or a class for an expanded clone.

size,V,D,J,CDR3,DNA
-,TRBV20-1,-,TRBJ2-5,CSARVGPGETQYF,TGCAGTGCCAGAGTTGGGCCGGGGGAGACCCAGTACTTC
-,TRBV25-1,-,TRBJ1-2,CASSDPTSNYGYTF,TGTGCCAGCAGTGACCCGACCAGTAACTATGGCTACACCTTC
-,TRBV5-6,-,TRBJ2-3,CASAGGRGDTQYF,TGTGCCAGCGCCGGGGGCCGGGGGGATACGCAGTATTTT
-,TRBV20-1,-,TRBJ2-7,CSASWGTSSYEQYF,TGCAGTGCTAGTTGGGGCACTAGCTCCTACGAGCAGTACTTC
-,TRBV5-1,-,TRBJ2-7,CASSLGAILYEQYF,TGCGCCAGCAGCTTGGGGGCTATCCTCTACGAGCAGTACTTC
-,TRBV20-1,-,TRBJ1-1,CSARDWPNTEAFF,TGCAGTGCTAGAGATTGGCCCAACACTGAAGCTTTCTTT
-,TRBV14,-,TRBJ1-2,CASSQVGAGPYGYTF,TGTGCCAGCAGCCAAGTAGGGGCCGGACCCTATGGCTACACCTTC
-,TRBV2,-,TRBJ2-5,CASSVQDETQYF,TGTGCCAGCAGTGTGCAGGACGAGACCCAGTACTTC
few,TRBV6-5,TRBD1,TRBJ2-7,CASRLGQGASEQYF,TGTGCCAGCAGGCTAGGACAGGGGGCGTCTGAGCAGTACTTC
-,TRBV15,-,TRBJ1-2,CATSREGDSGYGYTF,TGTGCCACCAGCAGAGAGGGGGATAGTGGCTATGGCTACACCTTC
-,TRBV29-1,-,TRBJ2-5,CSVGVGGQETQYF,TGCAGCGTGGGGGTTGGGGGGCAAGAGACCCAGTACTTC
-,TRBV2,-,TRBJ1-5,CASEGKNQPQHF,TGTGCCAGCGAGGGCAAAAATCAGCCCCAGCATTTT
once,TRBV4-1,TRBD2,TRBJ2-7,CASSQGWGGSVGEQYF,TGCGCCAGCAGCCAGGGCTGGGGGGGAAGTGTTGGAGAGCAGTACTTC
once,TRBV7-8,-,TRBJ2-1,CASSLGPADHEQFF,TGTGCCAGCAGCTTGGGACCGGCAGACCATGAGCAGTTCTTC
-,TRBV5-1,-,TRBJ1-5,CASSLMGNQPQHF,TGCGCCAGCAGCTTGATGGGCAATCAGCCCCAGCATTTT
-,TRBV4-2,-,TRBJ1-5,CASSQDKGGSQPQHF,TGTGCCAGCAGCCAAGATAAGGGGGGAAGTCAGCCCCAGCATTTT
-,TRBV2,-,TRBJ1-3,CASSSGTPGNTIYF,TGTGCCAGCAGTTCCGGGACACCTGGAAACACCATATATTTT
-,TRBV7-9,-,TRBJ2-6,CASSSPDSGANVLTF,TGTGCCAGCAGCTCCCCCGACTCTGGGGCCAACGTCCTGACTTTC
-,TRBV20-1,-,TRBJ1-5,CSARVSGGSGNQPQHF,TGCAGTGCTAGAGTATCCGGGGGCTCGGGCAATCAGCCCCAGCATTTT
-,TRBV6-5,TRBD2,TRBJ2-4,CASSFSGNVNIQYF,TGTGCCAGCAGTTTTAGCGGGAACGTAAACATTCAGTACTTC
-,TRBV29-1,-,TRBJ1-1,CSVVVGSHPAFF,TGCAGCGTTGTGGTAGGGTCCCATCCAGCTTTCTTT
-,TRBV28,-,TRBJ2-6,CASSLQPAGANVLTF,TGTGCCAGCAGTTTACAGCCGGCCGGGGCCAACGTCCTGACTTTC
-,TRBV14,TRBD2,TRBJ2-7,CASSLKLAGVYEQYF,TGTGCCAGCAGCTTAAAACTAGCGGGAGTTTACGAGCAGTACTTC
-,TRBV3-1,-,TRBJ2-1,CASSQDPGDHNEQFF,TGTGCCAGCAGCCAAGACCCAGGGGACCACAATGAGCAGTTCTTC
-,TRBV5-1,TRBD1,TRBJ2-2,CASSLQPGTGDTGELFF,TGCGCCAGCAGCCTACAACCCGGGACAGGGGACACCGGGGAGCTGTTTTTT
-,TRBV29-1,TRBD1,TRBJ2-5,CSVHTGTGRETQYF,TGCAGCGTACACACCGGGACAGGGAGAGAGACCCAGTACTTC
-,TRBV27,TRBD1,TRBJ2-7,CASSLLDGTDRGRYEQYF,TGTGCCAGCAGTTTACTGGACGGCACGGACAGGGGGCGCTACGAGCAGTACTTC
-,TRBV20-1,-,TRBJ1-1,CSARDDVGRAFF,TGCAGTGCTAGAGATGACGTCGGTCGCGCTTTCTTT
-,TRBV29-1,TRBD2,TRBJ2-1,CSVDQGTSGREQFF,TGCAGCGTTGACCAAGGCACTAGCGGGAGGGAGCAGTTCTTC
-,TRBV20-1,-,TRBJ2-1,CSANVGRGSYNEQFF,TGCAGTGCCAACGTCGGGCGGGGCTCCTACAATGAGCAGTTCTTC
-,TRBV21-1,-,TRBJ1-5,CASSSHRGIAIKPQHF,TGTGCCAGCAGCTCCCACAGGGGTATAGCAATCAAGCCCCAGCATTTT
-,TRBV7-9,-,TRBJ2-2,CASSFGGAGELFF,TGTGCCAGCAGCTTCGGGGGTGCCGGGGAGCTGTTTTTT
-,TRBV7-3,-,TRBJ1-6,CASSLQGMDSPLHF,TGTGCCAGCAGCTTACAGGGTATGGATTCACCCCTCCACTTT
-,TRBV12-3/TRBV12-4,-,TRBJ1-1,CASSFTAGQAFF,TGTGCCAGCAGTTTCACCGCCGGGCAAGCTTTCTTT
-,TRBV7-6,-,TRBJ2-3,CASSLLRGAGDTQYF,TGTGCCAGCAGCTTACTTCGCGGGGCGGGAGATACGCAGTATTTT
-,TRBV6-5,-,TRBJ2-5,CASSTGFDQYF,TGTGCCAGCAGTACAGGGTTCGACCAGTACTTC
-,TRBV18,-,TRBJ1-5,CASSPAYGSNQPQHF,TGTGCCAGCTCACCAGCGTACGGTAGCAATCAGCCCCAGCATTTT
-,TRBV5-1,-,TRBJ1-5,CASSPTISNQPQHF,TGCGCCAGCAGCCCGACGATTAGCAATCAGCCCCAGCATTTT
-,TRBV18,-,TRBJ1-1,CASSPDRNIYEAFF,TGTGCCAGCTCACCAGACAGAAACATTTATGAAGCTTTCTTT
-,TRBV19,-,TRBJ2-4,CASSQGHGENIQYF,TGTGCCAGTAGCCAAGGACACGGGGAAAACATTCAGTACTTC
-,TRBV24-1,-,TRBJ2-3,CATSDIPSGSGTDTQYF,TGTGCCACCAGTGATATCCCATCTGGGTCGGGCACAGATACGCAGTATTTT
-,TRBV7-8,-,TRBJ2-3,CASSVRGTDTQYF,TGTGCCAGCAGCGTAAGGGGCACAGATACGCAGTATTTT
-,TRBV4-1,TRBD1,TRBJ1-2,CASSQAYRTGGGYGYTF,TGCGCCAGCAGCCAAGCTTACAGGACAGGGGGCGGGTATGGCTACACCTTC
few,TRBV14,-,TRBJ2-2,CASSQGPGELFF,TGTGCCAGCAGCCAGGGACCCGGGGAGCTGTTTTTT
-,TRBV25-1,-,TRBJ2-1,CASLPGGARNEQFF,TGTGCCAGCCTTCCCGGTGGGGCGCGCAATGAGCAGTTCTTC
once,TRBV28,-,TRBJ2-4,CASSFIREGINIQYF,TGTGCCAGCAGTTTTATCCGGGAAGGCATAAACATTCAGTACTTC
-,TRBV20-1,TRBD1,TRBJ1-2,CSAKRDRATYGYTF,TGCAGTGCTAAACGGGACAGGGCGACATATGGCTACACCTTC
-,TRBV25-1,-,TRBJ2-5,CASRPTRGYPGETQYF,TGTGCCAGCAGGCCGACACGGGGTTACCCCGGGGAGACCCAGTACTTC
-,TRBV29-1,-,TRBJ2-2,CSVRPAAGGELFF,TGCAGCGTCCGTCCAGCGGCTGGCGGGGAGCTGTTTTTT
once,TRBV7-9,-,TRBJ1-1,CASSLELGNTEAFF,TGTGCCAGCAGCTTAGAGTTAGGGAACACTGAAGCTTTCTTT
-,TRBV25-1,-,TRBJ2-7,CASRSGAYEQYF,TGTGCCAGCAGGTCTGGGGCCTACGAGCAGTACTTC